This TCR beta chain was observed in a study of shared clonotypes between healthy human individuals. Findings of the study overall: A handful of donors showed sharing of 4.5% to 6% of naive CD4 clonotypes. Only blood samples were collected, and tissue repertoires likely differ.

CDR1 and CDR2 (germline): SGHVS, FQNEAQ. This CDR3 contains 18 residues. V dropped 5 bases and J dropped 4 bases, with 25 bases sitting between them. CD4+ cells yielded CD45RA+ naive and CD45RA-negative memory subsets. With regard to this clone: What it recognizes is unknown.

Method: immunoSEQ multiplex PCR; TCRdb's copy keeps in-frame clones and lacks some. This table has some 1,400,000 clones, 95% to 97% appearing once. This TCR was recovered from a young man in good health. The rearrangement joins TRBV7-8 to TRBJ2-3, with D perhaps TRBD2 (5 bases). Input material: naive CD4+ T cells sorted from blood. Subset in this sample: CD45RA+ positively selected. CDR3 coding DNA: TGTGCCAGCAGCCGCCCCTTCCAGCGGACGGCCGTATCAGATACGCAGTATTTT. Amino acids: CASSRPFQRTAVSDTQYF. The whole variable domain, filled in from reference TRBV7-8 and TRBJ2-3, reads GAGVSQSPRYKVAKRGQDVALRCDPISGHVSLFWYQQALGQGPEFLTYFQNEAQLDKSGLPSDRFFAERPEGSVSTLKIQRTQQEDSAVYLCASSRPFQRTAVSDTQYFGPGTRLTVL.